Below, 22 T cell receptor beta chains from the same sample are listed, as sequenced in a study of PD-1 blockade in classical Hodgkin lymphoma. Time point reported: newly diagnosed, previously untreated cHL patient sample. By magnetic negative selection, CD4+ T cells were purified from thawed PBMCs. Generated by immunoSEQ multiplex PCR, the TCRdb table keeps only in-frame clones and is missing some. Of around 16,000 clones in the sample, just over 85% were seen once. Sequencing input: CD4+ T cells from blood. The receptors were gathered from a human donor with classical Hodgkin lymphoma.

This chain links TRBV6-6 with TRBJ1-2; maybe TRBD1 (5 bases). Trimming stripped 2 bases from V and 8 bases from J, with 18 bases between. The CDR3 runs 15 residues. CDR1 is MNHNY and CDR2 is SVGAGI in the germline V gene (reference sequence). The CDR3 is CASSYTGTASEGYTF. CDR3 DNA sequence: TGTGCCAGCAGTTACACCGGGACGGCCTCGGAGGGCTACACCTTC.

The rearrangement uses TRBV28 and TRBJ2-5; 9 nucleotides match TRBD1. CDR1 is MDHEN and CDR2 is SYDVKM in the germline V gene. V lost 2 bases and J lost 4; bases outside the gene matches: 5. The CDR3 length is 15 residues. CDR3 nucleotides: TGTGCCAGCAGTTTAGGTGGGACAGGGTCAGAGACCCAGTACTTC. Translated, it gives CASSLGGTGSETQYF.

J is TRBJ2-1 and V is TRBV27; 11 positions agree with TRBD1. This CDR3 is built from 16 residues. V lost 0 bases and J lost 3; bases outside the gene matches: 1. The germline V gene has CDR1 MNHEY and CDR2 SMNVEV (reference sequence). The CDR3 loop is CASSLSGTGGYNEQFF. The CDR3 region has the DNA TGTGCCAGCAGTTTATCCGGGACAGGGGGCTACAATGAGCAGTTCTTC.

This chain uses TRBV5-6 with TRBJ2-1; perhaps TRBD1 as D (5 bases). CDR1 and CDR2 (germline): SGHDT, YYEEEE. The CDR3 has 14 residues. V dropped 2 bases and J dropped 2 bases, with 8 bases sitting between them. The CDR3 loop reads CASSFPTAYNEQFF. CDR3 sequence (DNA): TGTGCCAGCAGCTTCCCGACAGCCTACAATGAGCAGTTCTTC.

J is TRBJ2-3 and V is TRBV4-3; 9 positions match TRBD1. The germline V gene encodes CDR1 LGHNA and CDR2 YSLEER. V lost 2 bases to trimming and J lost 5 bases; unmatched junction nucleotides: 5. This CDR3 is built from 15 residues. The DNA of the CDR3 is TGCGCCAGCAGCCAACGACAGGGGGGTATAGATACGCAGTATTTT. Its translation: CASSQRQGGIDTQYF.

The sample holds a few counts of this clone. V and J are TRBV5-6 and TRBJ1-1; unclear D gene. This CDR3 spans 14 amino acids. Trimming stripped 1 base from V and 7 bases from J, with 14 bases between. CDR1 is SGHDT, CDR2 YYEEEE, per germline. The DNA of the CDR3 is TGTGCCAGCAGCTTGAGGTGGAAGAGGGATGAAGCTTTCTTT. It codes for CASSLRWKRDEAFF.

The rearrangement joins TRBV4-1 to TRBJ2-7; 8 nucleotides match TRBD2. With V trimmed by 1 base and J by 2 bases, 10 bases remained unmatched. Germline CDR1 is MGHRA and CDR2 is YSYEKL. CDR3 length: 17 residues. The CDR3 sequence: CASSQVRGLVRTYEQYF. The CDR3 DNA is TGCGCCAGCAGCCAAGTTAGGGGACTAGTGAGGACCTACGAGCAGTACTTC.

A single count supports this clone. This chain uses TRBV7-2 with TRBJ1-1; D gene unclear. The CDR3 runs 13 residues. The V end lost 6 bases, the J end lost 1 base, and 9 bases lay between the germline ends. Germline V gives CDR1 SGHTA, CDR2 FQGNSA. As DNA, the CDR3 is TGTGCCAGCAGGGTTATCAGGAACACTGAAGCTTTCTTT. It translates to CASRVIRNTEAFF.

This rearrangement joins TRBV5-1 to TRBJ1-1, with TRBD1 matching 10 bases. The CDR3 sequence is 16 residues long. CDR1 is SGHRS, CDR2 YFSETQ, per germline. V lost 6 bases and J lost 4; bases outside the gene matches: 12. This chain's CDR3 is CASMQGQGLETTEAFF. DNA of the CDR3: TGCGCCAGCATGCAGGGACAGGGGCTCGAGACCACTGAAGCTTTCTTT.

The genes are TRBV5-6 and TRBJ1-1, with TRBD1 matching over 10 bases. V lost 1 base and J lost 4; bases outside the gene matches: 7. The CDR3 covers 16 residues. Per the germline V gene, CDR1 is SGHDT and CDR2 is YYEEEE. The CDR3 sequence: CASSLRTGGMGTEAFF. DNA of the CDR3: TGTGCCAGCAGCTTGAGGACAGGGGGTATGGGCACTGAAGCTTTCTTT.

The chain joins TRBV5-1 to TRBJ2-4, with D uncertain. Trimming cost V 3 bases and J 6 bases, with 7 bases left between them. The CDR3 runs 12 residues. The germline CDR1 and CDR2 sequences are SGHRS and YFSETQ. This CDR3 reads CASSSEGNIQYF. The CDR3 bases are TGCGCCAGCAGCTCAGAAGGAAACATTCAGTACTTC.

The chain recombines TRBV7-2 with TRBJ2-7; D perhaps matches TRBD1 (6 bases). Germline-derived CDR1 and CDR2 are SGHTA and FQGNSA. The CDR3 is 13 amino acids. V dropped 1 base and J dropped 6 bases, with 10 bases sitting between them. The CDR3 coding sequence is TGTGCCAGCAGCTTAGAATGGGGGCGCGAGCAGTACTTC. Encoded protein: CASSLEWGREQYF.

This chain uses TRBV7-9 with TRBJ2-5; no clear D. The CDR3 is 14 amino acids. Germline V lookup: CDR1 SEHNR, CDR2 FQNEAQ (reference sequence). Trimming stripped 5 bases from V and 5 bases from J, with 15 bases between. Here the CDR3 DNA reads TGTGCCAGCAGCCAAAACTCGGTTGCGGAGACCCAGTACTTC. Encoded protein: CASSQNSVAETQYF.

The V gene is TRBV18, the J gene TRBJ2-1, with D possibly matching TRBD2 (5 bases). The CDR3 extends over 15 amino acids. Germline V gene lookup returns CDR1 KGHSH and CDR2 LQKENI. Trimming pared 6 bases from V and 3 bases from J, leaving 15 bases between. The DNA of the CDR3 is TGTGCCAGCTCCCCTTTGAGGGAACTCTACAATGAGCAGTTCTTC. It yields the protein CASSPLRELYNEQFF.

The J gene is TRBJ2-1, the V gene TRBV7-8, with D perhaps given as TRBD1 or TRBD2 (5 bases each). Looked up from germline, CDR1 is SGHVS and CDR2 is FQNEAQ. The CDR3 length is 16 residues. Between the trimmed V and J ends, which lost 1 base and 4 bases, there was a span of 14 bases. This CDR3 is CASSLGGGQPYNEQFF. The CDR3 DNA is TGTGCCAGCAGCTTAGGGGGCGGGCAGCCTTACAATGAGCAGTTCTTC. Combining the CDR3 with reference TRBV7-8 and TRBJ2-1 gives the whole variable domain GAGVSQSPRYKVAKRGQDVALRCDPISGHVSLFWYQQALGQGPEFLTYFQNEAQLDKSGLPSDRFFAERPEGSVSTLKIQRTQQEDSAVYLCASSLGGGQPYNEQFFGPGTRLTVL.

This sequence joins TRBV21-1 and TRBJ2-7; the table gives TRBD1 as D, unverified against the DNA. TRBV21-1 is tagged as a pseudogene. This CDR3 is built from 19 residues. This CDR3 reads CASSKGVSANRGRSYEQYF. DNA of the CDR3: TGTGCCAGCAGCAAAGGGGTATCAGCAAACAGGGGGCGTTCCTACGAGCAGTACTTC.

The chain carries TRBV9 and TRBJ2-1, with TRBD2 identical over 10 bases. This CDR3 has 15 amino acids. With 3 bases clipped from V and 13 bases from J, the junction kept 13 bases outside the gene matches. Germline V gene lookup returns CDR1 SGDLS and CDR2 YYNGEE. CDR3 nucleotide sequence: TGTGCCAGCAGCGAAGGACTAGCGGACACAATGAGCCAGTTCTTC. Amino acids: CASSEGLADTMSQFF.

DNA of the CDR3: TGTGCCAGCTCACCTGACAGGGGAGGCCAGCCCCAGCATTTT. Protein: CASSPDRGGQPQHF. The rearrangement uses TRBV18 and TRBJ1-5, with 8 bases identical to TRBD1. CDR1 is KGHSH and CDR2 is LQKENI in the germline V gene. The V gene end was trimmed by 3 bases and the J gene end by 7 bases; junction bases not matched to a gene: 5. The CDR3 length is 14 residues.

On this clone itself: At one end the junction does not follow the germline gene, possibly because of a read error. CDR3 loop: CASSPHPQRTPPFF. The CDR3 bases are TGTGCCAGCAGTCCCCATCCACAGAGGACCCCTCCTTTCTTC. The gene calls are TRBV27 and TRBJ1-2, with D uncertain. The CDR3 is made up of 14 amino acids. Germline V lookup: CDR1 MNHEY, CDR2 SMNVEV (reference sequence).

The chain is built from TRBV5-6 and TRBJ2-5; the D gene is possibly TRBD1 (5 bases). Trimming cost V 3 bases and J 5 bases, with 14 bases left between them. Germline loops: CDR1 SGHDT, CDR2 YYEEEE. CDR3 length: 14 residues. CDR3 protein: CASSYQQVGETQYF. The CDR3 nucleotides read TGTGCCAGCAGCTACCAACAGGTCGGGGAGACCCAGTACTTC.

The CDR3 protein is CACPSRTSNTEAFF. CDR3 nucleotides: TGTGCCTGCCCTTCCCGGACCTCCAACACTGAAGCTTTCTTT. The rearrangement uses TRBV30 and TRBJ1-1; no firm D call. V was trimmed by 6 bases and J by 2 bases, leaving 16 bases between them. Looked up from germline, CDR1 is GTSNPN and CDR2 is SVGIG (reference sequence). This CDR3 comprises 14 residues. The whole variable domain, filled in from reference TRBV30 and TRBJ1-1, reads SQTIHQWPATLVQPVGSPLSLECTVEGTSNPNLYWYRQAAGRGLQLLFYSVGIGQISSEVPQNLSASRPQDRQFILSSKKLLLSDSGFYLCACPSRTSNTEAFFGQGTRLTVV.

This chain connects TRBV11-2 to TRBJ2-5, with D possibly matching TRBD1 (5 bases). Germline lookup yields CDR1 SGHAT and CDR2 FQNNGV. This CDR3 is built from 12 residues. V lost 0 bases and J 9 bases, leaving 8 bases between the germline ends. The CDR3 spells CASSLDTGPQYF. CDR3 nucleotide sequence: TGTGCCAGCAGCTTAGATACAGGTCCCCAGTACTTC.